This entry is about one T cell receptor beta chain. The data derive from a study of OX40 agonist ivuxolimab in advanced cancers. For the study at large: Two patients with cutaneous melanoma and one with hepatocellular carcinoma, three in total, showed partial responses.

The investigators sampled blood at baseline, at cycle 4 day 1, and at cycle 7 day 1. The protocol was immunoSEQ multiplex PCR, while the TCRdb copy is restricted to in-frame clones and leaves out a portion. The sample yields roughly 38,000 clones, 80% to 95% seen once. The CDR3 contains 16 residues. V lost 2 bases, J lost 4 bases, and 8 bases stayed unmatched. This clonotype originated in an adult with an advanced solid tumor such as melanoma, head and neck, liver or kidney cancer. The specimen was CD4+ or CD8+ T cells sorted from blood, collected in a trial of the OX40 agonist ivuxolimab. The V call is TRBV23-1, the J call TRBJ1-5; 7 bases are a match to TRBD1. Being an ORF, TRBV23-1 has a function that is uncertain. CDR3 sequence: CASSQRLTGINQPQHF. The CDR3 nucleotides are TGCGCCAGCAGTCAACGTCTGACAGGGATTAATCAGCCCCAGCATTTT.